A selection of T cell receptor beta chains follows, all from one sample in a study of blood T cells in healthy people across ages. TCRdb analysed the 5' RACE reads with MiXCR anew, one entry per CDR3 protein. The sample carries around 1.5 million distinct CDR3 sequences, around 36% recorded once. Sequenced material: blood. The source of these receptors is a woman in her thirties in good health. Both conserved end residues are part of each CDR3. The D gene is left open where the match is weak. Where a row states a size, it is once, few, many or the class of an expanded clone; other rows omit it.

cdr3_aa: CASSYRDTKETQYF
cdr3_nt: TGTGCCAGCAGTTACCGGGACACGAAAGAGACCCAGTACTTC
d_call: -
v_call: TRBV6-6
j_call: TRBJ2-5
clone_size: many

cdr3_aa: CASSLGVAGELYNEQFF
cdr3_nt: TGTGCCAGCAGCTTAGGGGTAGCGGGGGAACTATACAATGAGCAGTTCTTC
d_call: TRBD2
v_call: TRBV11-2
j_call: TRBJ2-1
clone_size: -

cdr3_aa: CASRLAGGGFF
cdr3_nt: TGTGCCAGCCGGCTAGCGGGGGGTGGGTTCTTC
d_call: TRBD2
v_call: TRBV6-1
j_call: TRBJ2-1
clone_size: once

cdr3_aa: CASSFMGASYEQYF
cdr3_nt: TGTGCCAGCAGTTTCATGGGGGCAAGCTACGAGCAGTACTTC
d_call: -
v_call: TRBV27
j_call: TRBJ2-7
clone_size: -

cdr3_aa: CASSIHPGQGSYEQYF
cdr3_nt: TGTGCCAGCAGTATACATCCGGGACAGGGGAGCTACGAGCAGTACTTC
d_call: TRBD1
v_call: TRBV27
j_call: TRBJ2-7
clone_size: -

cdr3_aa: CASSDPLAGVVGETQYF
cdr3_nt: TGTGCCAGCAGTGATCCCCTAGCGGGGGTGGTAGGAGAGACCCAGTACTTC
d_call: TRBD2
v_call: TRBV2
j_call: TRBJ2-5
clone_size: -

cdr3_aa: CASSAGLAGKPYEQYF
cdr3_nt: TGTGCCAGCAGCGCAGGACTAGCGGGGAAACCCTACGAGCAGTACTTC
d_call: TRBD2
v_call: TRBV7-6
j_call: TRBJ2-7
clone_size: few

cdr3_aa: CASSSGRTNSPLHF
cdr3_nt: TGTGCCAGCAGCTCGGGACGGACTAATTCACCCCTCCACTTT
d_call: -
v_call: TRBV5-5
j_call: TRBJ1-6
clone_size: -

cdr3_aa: CSASLDNYGYTF
cdr3_nt: TGCAGTGCTAGCCTGGATAACTATGGCTACACCTTC
d_call: -
v_call: TRBV20-1
j_call: TRBJ1-2
clone_size: few

cdr3_aa: CASSSGQGAIDTQYF
cdr3_nt: TGTGCCAGCAGCTCGGGACAGGGGGCAATAGATACGCAGTATTTT
d_call: TRBD1
v_call: TRBV5-4
j_call: TRBJ2-3
clone_size: -

cdr3_aa: CAISGSGTSGSHEQYF
cdr3_nt: TGTGCCATCAGTGGTTCCGGGACTAGCGGGAGCCACGAGCAGTACTTC
d_call: TRBD2
v_call: TRBV10-3
j_call: TRBJ2-7
clone_size: -

cdr3_aa: CASSLDGIPGETQYF
cdr3_nt: TGTGCCAGCAGCTTAGATGGCATTCCGGGAGAGACCCAGTACTTC
d_call: -
v_call: TRBV11-2
j_call: TRBJ2-5
clone_size: -

cdr3_aa: CASNLGGLGETQYF
cdr3_nt: TGTGCCAGTAACCTAGGCGGATTAGGGGAGACCCAGTACTTC
d_call: -
v_call: TRBV2
j_call: TRBJ2-5
clone_size: -

cdr3_aa: CASMGLGSYEQYF
cdr3_nt: TGCGCCAGCATGGGGCTCGGGTCCTACGAGCAGTACTTC
d_call: -
v_call: TRBV10-2
j_call: TRBJ2-7
clone_size: few

cdr3_aa: CASTFIRDTSYEQYF
cdr3_nt: TGCGCCAGCACCTTTATCCGGGACACTTCCTACGAGCAGTACTTC
d_call: -
v_call: TRBV5-1
j_call: TRBJ2-7
clone_size: few

cdr3_aa: CASSLSHQGNTEAFF
cdr3_nt: TGTGCCAGCAGCTTATCCCATCAGGGTAACACTGAAGCTTTCTTT
d_call: -
v_call: TRBV7-3
j_call: TRBJ1-1
clone_size: few

cdr3_aa: CASSHRQFEQYF
cdr3_nt: TGTGCCAGCAGCCACAGACAGTTCGAGCAGTACTTC
d_call: -
v_call: TRBV14
j_call: TRBJ2-7
clone_size: few

cdr3_aa: CASSSGTSGADTQYF
cdr3_nt: TGTGCCAGCAGCTCCGGGACTAGCGGAGCAGATACGCAGTATTTT
d_call: TRBD2
v_call: TRBV7-3
j_call: TRBJ2-3
clone_size: many

cdr3_aa: CASSLAGWLNEAFF
cdr3_nt: TGTGCCAGCAGCCTAGCAGGGTGGCTGAATGAAGCTTTCTTT
d_call: -
v_call: TRBV9
j_call: TRBJ1-1
clone_size: -

cdr3_aa: CASSDLTDYGYTF
cdr3_nt: TGTGCCAGCAGTGATCTGACAGACTATGGCTACACCTTC
d_call: -
v_call: TRBV2
j_call: TRBJ1-2
clone_size: few

cdr3_aa: CASSLTSTGPGKEQYF
cdr3_nt: TGTGCCAGCAGCTTAACAAGCACAGGCCCGGGGAAAGAGCAGTACTTC
d_call: -
v_call: TRBV7-7
j_call: TRBJ2-7
clone_size: -

cdr3_aa: CSARAHSGGWETQYF
cdr3_nt: TGCAGTGCTAGAGCTCATAGCGGGGGCTGGGAGACCCAGTACTTC
d_call: TRBD2
v_call: TRBV20-1
j_call: TRBJ2-5
clone_size: many

cdr3_aa: CASSFDPGRNYGYTF
cdr3_nt: TGTGCCAGCAGTTTTGATCCAGGAAGAAACTATGGCTACACCTTC
d_call: -
v_call: TRBV12-3/TRBV12-4
j_call: TRBJ1-2
clone_size: few

cdr3_aa: CASSLLPRREAFF
cdr3_nt: TGCGCCAGCAGCCTCCTCCCCCGACGGGAAGCTTTCTTT
d_call: -
v_call: TRBV4-1
j_call: TRBJ1-1
clone_size: many

cdr3_aa: CSVEDPPEPEVTSTDTQYF
cdr3_nt: TGCAGCGTTGAAGACCCCCCTGAGCCAGAAGTTACTAGCACAGATACGCAGTATTTT
d_call: -
v_call: TRBV29-1
j_call: TRBJ2-3
clone_size: many

cdr3_aa: CASSLGAEIKQETQYF
cdr3_nt: TGCGCCAGCAGCTTGGGGGCGGAGATAAAGCAAGAGACCCAGTACTTC
d_call: -
v_call: TRBV5-1
j_call: TRBJ2-5
clone_size: few

cdr3_aa: CASTSGPGQGYYEQYF
cdr3_nt: TGTGCCAGCACCTCAGGACCGGGACAGGGCTACTACGAGCAGTACTTC
d_call: TRBD1
v_call: TRBV7-9
j_call: TRBJ2-7
clone_size: -

cdr3_aa: CVSSQRGDRGTERYF
cdr3_nt: TGTGTCAGCAGCCAAAGGGGGGACAGGGGCACCGAGCGGTACTTC
d_call: TRBD1
v_call: TRBV3-1
j_call: TRBJ2-5
clone_size: -

cdr3_aa: CASSLAARPKLYNEQFF
cdr3_nt: TGTGCCAGCAGCTTGGCCGCACGTCCCAAACTCTACAATGAGCAGTTCTTC
d_call: -
v_call: TRBV5-6
j_call: TRBJ2-1
clone_size: -

cdr3_aa: CASSGQGDYNEQFF
cdr3_nt: TGTGCCAGCTCGGGACAGGGGGATTACAATGAGCAGTTCTTC
d_call: TRBD1
v_call: TRBV18
j_call: TRBJ2-1
clone_size: few

cdr3_aa: CASSPTRGGERAGELFF
cdr3_nt: TGTGCCAGCAGTCCTACACGAGGCGGGGAAAGGGCCGGGGAGCTGTTTTTT
d_call: -
v_call: TRBV7-9
j_call: TRBJ2-2
clone_size: -

cdr3_aa: CSASTYKWLGYTF
cdr3_nt: TGCAGTGCTAGCACATATAAATGGTTGGGCTACACCTTC
d_call: -
v_call: TRBV20-1
j_call: TRBJ1-2
clone_size: few

cdr3_aa: CASSFELLSYEQYF
cdr3_nt: TGTGCCAGCAGCTTTGAATTGCTATCCTACGAGCAGTACTTC
d_call: -
v_call: TRBV11-1
j_call: TRBJ2-7
clone_size: -

cdr3_aa: CSAENADRSDEQYF
cdr3_nt: TGCAGTGCGGAAAATGCAGACAGGTCGGACGAGCAGTACTTC
d_call: -
v_call: TRBV20-1
j_call: TRBJ2-7
clone_size: few

cdr3_aa: CASSLELASGGRETQYF
cdr3_nt: TGTGCCAGCAGCTTAGAGCTTGCTAGCGGGGGTAGGGAGACCCAGTACTTC
d_call: TRBD2
v_call: TRBV7-6
j_call: TRBJ2-5
clone_size: few

cdr3_aa: CSAVPGGNEQYF
cdr3_nt: TGCAGTGCTGTCCCGGGGGGAAACGAGCAGTACTTC
d_call: TRBD2
v_call: TRBV20-1
j_call: TRBJ2-7
clone_size: few

cdr3_aa: CASILTGEETQYF
cdr3_nt: TGTGCCAGCATCCTGACGGGAGAAGAGACCCAGTACTTC
d_call: -
v_call: TRBV2
j_call: TRBJ2-5
clone_size: few

cdr3_aa: CSVESYLMTGGRQETQYF
cdr3_nt: TGCAGCGTTGAGTCTTACTTGATGACGGGGGGAAGGCAAGAGACCCAGTACTTC
d_call: TRBD2
v_call: TRBV29-1
j_call: TRBJ2-5
clone_size: -

cdr3_aa: CASSQNAALNYGYTF
cdr3_nt: TGTGCCAGCAGCCAGAATGCGGCCCTAAACTATGGCTACACCTTC
d_call: -
v_call: TRBV2
j_call: TRBJ1-2
clone_size: -

cdr3_aa: CAISDITYEQYF
cdr3_nt: TGTGCCATCAGTGACATTACCTACGAGCAGTACTTC
d_call: -
v_call: TRBV10-3
j_call: TRBJ2-7
clone_size: -

cdr3_aa: CASSLNPRPGDTQYF
cdr3_nt: TGCGCCAGCAGCCTAAACCCGCGACCGGGGGATACGCAGTATTTT
d_call: -
v_call: TRBV4-1
j_call: TRBJ2-3
clone_size: few

cdr3_aa: CASSPDMPGSNEQFF
cdr3_nt: TGTGCCAGCAGCCCAGACATGCCCGGTAGCAATGAGCAGTTCTTC
d_call: -
v_call: TRBV7-9
j_call: TRBJ2-1
clone_size: many

cdr3_aa: CAWSPEGNWGKNIQYF
cdr3_nt: TGTGCCTGGAGTCCTGAGGGCAACTGGGGCAAAAACATTCAGTACTTC
d_call: -
v_call: TRBV30
j_call: TRBJ2-4
clone_size: -

cdr3_aa: CASSTGGQGMAYPYEQYF
cdr3_nt: TGTGCCAGCAGTACCGGCGGACAGGGAATGGCGTATCCCTACGAGCAGTACTTC
d_call: TRBD1
v_call: TRBV12-3/TRBV12-4
j_call: TRBJ2-7
clone_size: -

cdr3_aa: CSARDGGHWNERFF
cdr3_nt: TGCAGTGCTAGAGACGGGGGCCACTGGAATGAGCGGTTCTTC
d_call: -
v_call: TRBV20-1
j_call: TRBJ2-1
clone_size: -

cdr3_aa: CASSLGQGSANYGYTF
cdr3_nt: TGTGCCAGCAGTTTAGGACAGGGATCGGCTAACTATGGCTACACCTTC
d_call: TRBD1
v_call: TRBV28
j_call: TRBJ1-2
clone_size: -

cdr3_aa: CAWRLAGVSTDTQYF
cdr3_nt: TGTGCCTGGAGACTAGCGGGGGTGAGCACAGATACGCAGTATTTT
d_call: TRBD2
v_call: TRBV30
j_call: TRBJ2-3
clone_size: -

cdr3_aa: CASHFAGNQPQHF
cdr3_nt: TGTGCCAGCCATTTCGCCGGGAATCAGCCCCAGCATTTT
d_call: -
v_call: TRBV6-6
j_call: TRBJ1-5
clone_size: few

cdr3_aa: CSARHGGRVSSRTDTQYF
cdr3_nt: TGCAGTGCTAGACACGGGGGGCGCGTTTCTTCCAGGACGGATACGCAGTATTTT
d_call: -
v_call: TRBV20-1
j_call: TRBJ2-3
clone_size: -

cdr3_aa: CASSPEGFEQFF
cdr3_nt: TGTGCCAGCAGTCCCGAGGGGTTCGAGCAGTTCTTC
d_call: -
v_call: TRBV27
j_call: TRBJ2-1
clone_size: -

cdr3_aa: CASSSIHYGHTF
cdr3_nt: TGTGCCAGTAGTTCGATCCACTATGGCCACACCTTC
d_call: -
v_call: TRBV27
j_call: TRBJ1-2
clone_size: -

cdr3_aa: CASSQGEEGADEQFF
cdr3_nt: TGTGCCAGCAGCCAAGGGGAGGAGGGAGCGGATGAGCAGTTCTTC
d_call: -
v_call: TRBV4-2
j_call: TRBJ2-1
clone_size: -

cdr3_aa: CASSLRAGGGVDTQYF
cdr3_nt: TGTGCCAGCAGCTTAAGAGCGGGGGGCGGTGTGGATACGCAGTATTTT
d_call: TRBD2
v_call: TRBV11-2
j_call: TRBJ2-3
clone_size: few

cdr3_aa: CSASARPGPYEQYF
cdr3_nt: TGCAGTGCTAGTGCGCGACCGGGACCCTACGAGCAGTACTTC
d_call: -
v_call: TRBV20-1
j_call: TRBJ2-7
clone_size: many

cdr3_aa: CASSSPTGILSEQYF
cdr3_nt: TGCGCCAGCAGCTCCCCGACAGGGATCTTATCCGAGCAGTACTTC
d_call: TRBD1
v_call: TRBV5-1
j_call: TRBJ2-7
clone_size: -

cdr3_aa: CASSDRASGLYGYTF
cdr3_nt: TGTGCCAGCAGCGACCGGGCTTCCGGACTCTATGGCTACACCTTC
d_call: -
v_call: TRBV7-9
j_call: TRBJ1-2
clone_size: few

cdr3_aa: CASSQGPARGAYEQYF
cdr3_nt: TGCGCCAGCAGCCAAGGGCCAGCTCGGGGGGCCTACGAGCAGTACTTC
d_call: TRBD2
v_call: TRBV4-1
j_call: TRBJ2-7
clone_size: many